This T cell receptor (beta chain) was profiled in a study of OX40 agonist ivuxolimab in advanced cancers. As for the study in general: Patients receiving dose escalation had hepatocellular carcinoma, melanoma, renal cell or head and neck cancer. Anti-PD-1, anti-PD-L1 or anti-CTLA-4 therapy given earlier was allowed, and approximately 43% had some.

The study's findings and limits: Among T cells, CD8+ cells averaged more expanded clones than CD4+ cells. Some of the lowest clonal expansion was seen in partial responders at 0.1-3.0 mg/kg.

A note on this clone: The antigen remains undetermined.

The CDR3 contains 15 residues. Germline V gene lookup returns CDR1 KGHSH and CDR2 LQKENI. Unmatched junction bases numbered 8, after V lost 6 bases and J lost 4 bases. Some clones are missing from TCRdb's copy, which holds only in-frame ones; the method was immunoSEQ multiplex PCR. There are under 85,000 clones in the sample; 84% occur only once, and approximately 8% lies in the top ten. This clonotype originated in an adult with an advanced solid tumor such as melanoma, head and neck, liver or kidney cancer. The starting material was CD4+ or CD8+ T cells sorted from blood, obtained in a trial of the OX40 agonist ivuxolimab. The J gene is TRBJ2-7, the V gene TRBV18, with 11 bases that match TRBD1. The CDR3 DNA sequence: TGTGCCAGCTCGCCCACCGGGACAGGGGGGTACGAGCAGTACTTC. It encodes CASSPTGTGGYEQYF.